This TCR beta chain was sequenced in a study of cytomegalovirus exposure and HLA in healthy donors. Study results and caveats: The likely origin of a cluster of highly shared sequence variants was a sequencing artifact. Per a later analysis, HLA-associated TCR beta chains showed more clonal expansion than other, equally common TCR beta chains. About 150 TCR beta chains were listed as cytomegalovirus-associated. Some V segments, including TRBV6-2 and TRBV6-3, were excluded as indistinguishable.

13 Jbeta primers and 60 Vbeta primers were used for the PCR. The data were produced by immunoSEQ multiplex PCR, yet TCRdb's version contains in-frame clones alone and is incomplete. The sample includes approximately 120,000 clones, 65% to 80% of them seen just once. This clone was counted between two and nine times. Its antigen is not known. Germline CDR1 is MNHEY and CDR2 is SVGAGI. This CDR3 is built from 13 residues. The germline V and J ends were trimmed by 0 bases and 7 bases, with 10 bases remaining between them. The rearrangement joins TRBV6-5 to TRBJ2-7, with a possible D match to TRBD2 (5 bases). The sequence derives from a man aged 40-55 years in good health and CMV-seropositive. Material for sequencing was PBMCs. The CDR3 bases are TGTGCCAGCAGTTACTCGGGTAGGAGGGAGCAGTACTTC. This translates into CASSYSGRREQYF.